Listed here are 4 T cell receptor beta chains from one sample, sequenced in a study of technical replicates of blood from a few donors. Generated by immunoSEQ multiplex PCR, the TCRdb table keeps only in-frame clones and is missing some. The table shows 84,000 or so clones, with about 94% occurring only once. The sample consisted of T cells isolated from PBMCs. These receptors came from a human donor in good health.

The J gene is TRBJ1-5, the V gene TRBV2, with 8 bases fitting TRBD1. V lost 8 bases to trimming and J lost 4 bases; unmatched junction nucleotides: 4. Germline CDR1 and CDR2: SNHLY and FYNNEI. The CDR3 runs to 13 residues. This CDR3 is CASAGTGNQPQHF. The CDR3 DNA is TGTGCCAGCGCCGGGACAGGTAATCAGCCCCAGCATTTT. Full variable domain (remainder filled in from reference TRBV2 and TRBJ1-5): EPEVTQTPSHQVTQMGQEVILRCVPISNHLYFYWYRQILGQKVEFLVSFYNNEISEKSEIFDDQFSVERPDGSNFTLKIRSTKLEDSAMYFCASAGTGNQPQHFGDGTRLSIL.

CDR3 in amino acids: CASSQEYQGIAFF. Here the CDR3 DNA reads TGTGCCAGCAGCCAAGAATATCAGGGGATCGCTTTCTTT. This chain links TRBV14 with TRBJ1-1, with D possibly TRBD1 on 6 matching bases. The CDR3 has 13 amino acids. The V gene's germline CDR1 is SGHDN and CDR2 FVKESK. With 0 bases removed from V and 11 bases from J, the gap between germline ends came to 13 bases.

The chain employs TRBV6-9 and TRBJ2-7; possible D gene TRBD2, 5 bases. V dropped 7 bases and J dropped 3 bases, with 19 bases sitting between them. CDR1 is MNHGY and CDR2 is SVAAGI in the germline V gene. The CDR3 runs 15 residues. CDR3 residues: CASIRGGTDYYEQYF. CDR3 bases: TGTGCCAGCATCCGAGGAGGAACCGATTACTACGAGCAGTACTTC.

Here the CDR3 reads CASSDSYRGLRSGYTF. CDR3 in DNA: TGTGCCAGCAGTGATTCTTATAGGGGACTTCGGAGTGGCTACACCTTC. The rearrangement joins TRBV25-1 to TRBJ1-2, with D possibly TRBD1 on 5 matching bases. Germline V gene lookup returns CDR1 MGHDK and CDR2 SYGVNS. Trimming took off 3 bases at V and 7 bases at J, with 21 bases between the two ends. The CDR3 has 16 residues.